The clone carrying this T cell receptor beta chain was detected only once. The data stem from a study of cytomegalovirus exposure and HLA in healthy donors. The CDR3 runs to 14 residues. The germline V gene has CDR1 SQVTM and CDR2 ANQGSEA. V lost 7 bases, J lost 3 bases, and 8 bases stayed unmatched. This PCR relied on a set of 60 Vbeta primers and 13 Jbeta primers. This table comes from immunoSEQ multiplex PCR, and its TCRdb copy is limited to in-frame clones, with some not included. The sample consists of about 160,000 clones, under 80% of them appearing once. This sequence originates from a woman aged 30 to 39 in good health and CMV-seronegative. Sequenced material: PBMCs. The rearrangement links TRBV29-1 to TRBJ1-2; 10 bases map to TRBD1. Here the CDR3 reads CSAKTGGDDYGYTF. In DNA form, the CDR3 reads TGCAGCGCCAAGACAGGGGGCGACGACTATGGCTACACCTTC. Looking up the rest from reference TRBV29-1 and TRBJ1-2 gives the full variable domain: SAVISQKPSRDICQRGTSLTIQCQVDSQVTMMFWYRQQPGQSLTLIATANQGSEATYESGFVIDKFPISRPNLTFSTLTVSNMSPEDSSIYLCSAKTGGDDYGYTFGSGTRLTVV.